A selection of T cell receptor beta chains follows, all from one sample in a study of blood T cell repertoires in COVID-19. Using immunoSEQ multiplex PCR, the repertoire was profiled, and TCRdb retains in-frame clones only, with some absent. The sample holds tens of thousands of clones; about nine tenths are singletons and the top ten take more than 3%. Sequencing was performed on peripheral blood. Receptors were obtained from a man in his sixties with acute or convalescent COVID-19. CDR3s include the opening cysteine and the closing phenylalanine or tryptophan. The order of the fields is V gene, J gene, CDR3 protein.

TRBV24-1	TRBJ2-3	CATSDPQRAASGTQYF
TRBV4-2	TRBJ1-4	CASSQGAFEKLFF
TRBV7-2	TRBJ1-2	CASSPGQGAHYGYTF
TRBV5-1	TRBJ2-1	CASSLRTGREQFF
TRBV11-3	TRBJ1-1	CASSFLTGATEAFF
TRBV7-9	TRBJ2-1	CASNSFGSGSVNEQFF
TRBV7-8	TRBJ1-1	CASSLSGVLNTEAFF
TRBV3-1/TRBV3-2	TRBJ2-1	CASSQDEVRGWGEQFF
TRBV6-1	TRBJ2-3	CASSVRGTSGTRDTQYF
TRBV15	TRBJ2-1	CATSRGAGGPTNEQFF
TRBV7-2	TRBJ2-4	CASSLRLAGGGIQYF
TRBV11-3	TRBJ2-1	CASSLETAPPFF
TRBV5-4	TRBJ1-1	CASSLERGFTEAFF
TRBV4-1	TRBJ1-2	CASSQGDRSYGYTF
TRBV11-3	TRBJ1-6	CASSPGTANNSPLHF
TRBV15	TRBJ2-3	CATSLGQGAYTQYF
TRBV7-8	TRBJ2-1	CASSLGGGTSGRIEQFF
TRBV6-5	TRBJ2-1	CASSLADRYNEQFF
TRBV28	TRBJ2-1	CASSNWGLAENNEQFF
TRBV29-1	TRBJ2-1	CSVGTANNEQFF
TRBV5-1	TRBJ1-1	CASSWTGHGTEAFF
TRBV2	TRBJ2-5	CASSEVQGAGETQYF
TRBV2	TRBJ2-1	CASSENGGGLDEQFF
TRBV29-1	TRBJ2-1	CSVGAGGYNEQFF
TRBV4-1	TRBJ2-5	CASSHPLQGVGRETQYF
TRBV7-9	TRBJ2-4	CASSLDRGGKNIQYF
TRBV5-1	TRBJ1-1	CASSLVQKNTEAFF
TRBV3-1/TRBV3-2	TRBJ2-5	CASSQDRVQYF
TRBV5-1	TRBJ2-3	CASSLRAGVGDTQYF
TRBV10-3	TRBJ2-7	CAISDSYEQYF
TRBV27	TRBJ2-3	CASSLSARLWEDTQYF
TRBV5-8	TRBJ2-5	CASSLGHVQETQYF
TRBV29-1	TRBJ1-1	CSVEQTLGTEAFF
TRBV30	TRBJ2-2	CAWSALDRGFSNTGELFF
TRBV27	TRBJ1-1	CASSFGAGGYNTEAFF